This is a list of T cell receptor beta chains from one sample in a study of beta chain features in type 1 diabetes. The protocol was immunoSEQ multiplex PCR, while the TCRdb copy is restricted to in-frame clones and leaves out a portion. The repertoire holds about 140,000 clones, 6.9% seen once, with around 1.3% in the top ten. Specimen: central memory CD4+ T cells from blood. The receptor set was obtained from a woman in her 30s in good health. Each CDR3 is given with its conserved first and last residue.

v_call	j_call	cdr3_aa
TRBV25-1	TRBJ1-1	CASSGLGTGTEAFF
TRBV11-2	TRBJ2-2	CASSPQLDTGELFF
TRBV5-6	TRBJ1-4	CASSLGDRGTFF
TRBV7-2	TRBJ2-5	CASSSRKSTSQETQYF
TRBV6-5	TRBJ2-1	CASSYSTRDTDNEQFF
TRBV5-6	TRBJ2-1	CASSFGPGGRVFEQFF
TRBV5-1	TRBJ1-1	CASSLAGATEAFF
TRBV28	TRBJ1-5	CASSQTGGREQPQHF
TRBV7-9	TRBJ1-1	CASSGRGRTTEAFF
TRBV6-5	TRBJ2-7	CASSYRRTGGNYEQYF
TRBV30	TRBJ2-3	CAWIPPPGTDTQYF
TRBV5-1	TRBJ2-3	CASSLAGLAGVGTDTQYF
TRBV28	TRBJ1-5	CASSLYTQVYQPQHF
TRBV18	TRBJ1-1	CASSPLGQGNTEAFF
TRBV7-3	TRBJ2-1	CASSLWTSGGNEQFF
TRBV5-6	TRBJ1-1	CASKGRGRTEAFF